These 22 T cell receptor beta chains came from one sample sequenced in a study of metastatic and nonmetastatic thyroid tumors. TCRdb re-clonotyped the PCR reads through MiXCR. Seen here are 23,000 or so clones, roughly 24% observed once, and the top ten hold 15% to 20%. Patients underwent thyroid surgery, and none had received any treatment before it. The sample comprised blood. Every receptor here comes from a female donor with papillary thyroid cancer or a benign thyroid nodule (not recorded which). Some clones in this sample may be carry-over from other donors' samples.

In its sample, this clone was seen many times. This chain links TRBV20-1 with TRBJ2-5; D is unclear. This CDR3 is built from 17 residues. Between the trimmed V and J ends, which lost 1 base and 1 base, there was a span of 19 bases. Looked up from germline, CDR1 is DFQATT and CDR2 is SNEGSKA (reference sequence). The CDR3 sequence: CSARGLDGRAPQETQYF. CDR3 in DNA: TGCAGTGCTAGAGGACTTGACGGACGGGCCCCCCAAGAGACCCAGTACTTC.

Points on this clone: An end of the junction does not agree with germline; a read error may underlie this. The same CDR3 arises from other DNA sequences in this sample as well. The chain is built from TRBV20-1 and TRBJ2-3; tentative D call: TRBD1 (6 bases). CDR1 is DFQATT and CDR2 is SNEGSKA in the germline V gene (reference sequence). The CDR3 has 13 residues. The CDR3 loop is CSAGKTGTDTQYF. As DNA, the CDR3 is TGCAGTGCTGGAAAGACAGGCACAGATACACAGTACTTT.

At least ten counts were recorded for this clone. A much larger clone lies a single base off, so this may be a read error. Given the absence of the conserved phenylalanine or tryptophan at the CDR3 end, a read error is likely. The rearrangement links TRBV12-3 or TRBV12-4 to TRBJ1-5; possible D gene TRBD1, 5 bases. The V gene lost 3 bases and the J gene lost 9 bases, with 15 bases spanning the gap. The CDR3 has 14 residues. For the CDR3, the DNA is TGTGCCAGCAGTTTGAGGGGCCTACTCCGGCCCCAGCATTCT. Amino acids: CASSLRGLLRPQHS.

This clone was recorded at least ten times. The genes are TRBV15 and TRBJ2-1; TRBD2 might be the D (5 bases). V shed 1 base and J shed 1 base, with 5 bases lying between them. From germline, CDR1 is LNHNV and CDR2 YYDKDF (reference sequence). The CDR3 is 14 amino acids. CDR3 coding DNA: TGTGCCACCAGCAGAGCGGGGTCCTACAATGAGCAGTTCTTC. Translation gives CATSRAGSYNEQFF.

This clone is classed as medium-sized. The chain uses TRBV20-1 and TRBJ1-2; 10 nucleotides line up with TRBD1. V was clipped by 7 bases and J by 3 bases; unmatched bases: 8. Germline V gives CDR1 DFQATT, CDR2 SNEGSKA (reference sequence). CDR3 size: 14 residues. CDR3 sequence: CSGQGTGVDYGYTF. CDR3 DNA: TGCAGTGGCCAAGGGACAGGGGTCGACTATGGCTACACCTTC.

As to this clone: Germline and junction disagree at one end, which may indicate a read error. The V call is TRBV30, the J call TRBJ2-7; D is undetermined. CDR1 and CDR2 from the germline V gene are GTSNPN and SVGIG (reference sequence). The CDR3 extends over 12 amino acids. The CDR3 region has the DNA TGTGCCTGGAGGGCAGACACCTACGAGGAGTACTTC. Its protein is CAWRADTYEEYF.

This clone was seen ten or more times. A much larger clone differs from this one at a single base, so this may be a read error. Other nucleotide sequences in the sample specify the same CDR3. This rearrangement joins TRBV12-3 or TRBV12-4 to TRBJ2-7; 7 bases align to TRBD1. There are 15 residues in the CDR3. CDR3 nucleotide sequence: TGCGCCAGCAGTTTTTTAGGGACAGCTTCCTACGAGCAGTACTTC. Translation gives CASSFLGTASYEQYF.

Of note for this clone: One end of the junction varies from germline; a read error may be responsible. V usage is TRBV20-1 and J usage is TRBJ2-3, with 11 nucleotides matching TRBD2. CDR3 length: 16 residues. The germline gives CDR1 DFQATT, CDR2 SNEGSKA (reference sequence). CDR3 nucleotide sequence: TGCAGTCCTAGTAATACCGGGACTAGCGGCACACATACGCAGTATTTT. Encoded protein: CSPSNTGTSGTHTQYF.

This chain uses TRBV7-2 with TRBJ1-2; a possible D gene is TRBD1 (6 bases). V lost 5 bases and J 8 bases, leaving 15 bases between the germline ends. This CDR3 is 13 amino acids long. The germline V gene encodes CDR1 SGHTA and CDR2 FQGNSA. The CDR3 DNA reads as TGTGCCAGCAGCCTCGCTCGGGGGGGCGGCTACACCTTC. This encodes CASSLARGGGYTF. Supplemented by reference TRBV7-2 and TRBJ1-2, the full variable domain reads GAGVSQSPSNKVTEKGKDVELRCDPISGHTALYWYRQSLGQGLEFLIYFQGNSAPDKSGLPSDRFSAERTGGSVSTLTIQRTQQEDSAVYLCASSLARGGGYTFGSGTRLTVV.

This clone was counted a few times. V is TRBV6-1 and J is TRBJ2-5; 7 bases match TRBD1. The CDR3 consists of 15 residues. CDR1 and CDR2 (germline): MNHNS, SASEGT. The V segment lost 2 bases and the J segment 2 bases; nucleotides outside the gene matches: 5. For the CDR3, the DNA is TGTGCCAGCAGTGAACAGTCAGGGGGACAAGAGACCCAGTACTTC. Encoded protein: CASSEQSGGQETQYF.

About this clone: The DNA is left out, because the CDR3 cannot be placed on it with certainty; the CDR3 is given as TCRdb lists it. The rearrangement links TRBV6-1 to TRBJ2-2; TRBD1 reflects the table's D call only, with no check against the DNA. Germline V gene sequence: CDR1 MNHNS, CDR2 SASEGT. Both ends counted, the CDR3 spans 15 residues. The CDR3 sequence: CASILGEKNTGELFF.

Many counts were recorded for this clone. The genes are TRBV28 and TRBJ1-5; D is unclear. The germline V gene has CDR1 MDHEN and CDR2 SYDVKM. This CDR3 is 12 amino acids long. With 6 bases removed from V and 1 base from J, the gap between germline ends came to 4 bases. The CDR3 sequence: CASRGSNQPQHF. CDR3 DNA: TGTGCCAGCAGGGGGAGCAATCAGCCCCAGCATTTT.

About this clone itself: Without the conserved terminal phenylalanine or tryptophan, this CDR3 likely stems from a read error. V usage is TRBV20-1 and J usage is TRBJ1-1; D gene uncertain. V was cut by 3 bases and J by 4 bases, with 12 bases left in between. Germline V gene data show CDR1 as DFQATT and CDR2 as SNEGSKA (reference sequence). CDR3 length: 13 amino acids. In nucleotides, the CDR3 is TGCAGTGCTAGCCGCCAGGTGGGCACTGAAGCTTTCCTT. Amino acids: CSASRQVGTEAFL.

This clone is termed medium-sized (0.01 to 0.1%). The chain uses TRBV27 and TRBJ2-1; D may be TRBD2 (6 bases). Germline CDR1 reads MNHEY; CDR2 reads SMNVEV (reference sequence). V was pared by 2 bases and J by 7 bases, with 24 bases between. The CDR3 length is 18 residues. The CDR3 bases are TGTGCCAGCAGTTTACCCCCCCCTTGGAGGGGCCAGCAGAATGAGCAGTTCTTC. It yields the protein CASSLPPPWRGQQNEQFF.

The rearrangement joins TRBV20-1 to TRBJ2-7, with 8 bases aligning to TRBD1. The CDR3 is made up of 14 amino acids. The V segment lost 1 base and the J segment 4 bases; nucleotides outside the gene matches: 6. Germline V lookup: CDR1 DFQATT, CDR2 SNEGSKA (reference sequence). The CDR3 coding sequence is TGCAGTGCTAGAGCTATTGACAGGGGTTACGAGCAGTACTTC. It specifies CSARAIDRGYEQYF.

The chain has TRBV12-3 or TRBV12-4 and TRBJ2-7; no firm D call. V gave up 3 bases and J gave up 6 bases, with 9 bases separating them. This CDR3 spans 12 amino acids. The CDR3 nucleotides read TGTGCCAGCAGTTTCTCTAGGGCCGAGCAGTACTTC. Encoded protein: CASSFSRAEQYF.

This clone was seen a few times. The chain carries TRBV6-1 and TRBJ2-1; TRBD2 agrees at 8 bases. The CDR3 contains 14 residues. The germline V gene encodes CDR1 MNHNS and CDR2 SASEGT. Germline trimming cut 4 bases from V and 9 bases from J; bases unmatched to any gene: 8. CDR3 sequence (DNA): TGTGCCAGCAGTGTGGGACTAGAGCATGGTGAGCAGTTCTTC. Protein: CASSVGLEHGEQFF.

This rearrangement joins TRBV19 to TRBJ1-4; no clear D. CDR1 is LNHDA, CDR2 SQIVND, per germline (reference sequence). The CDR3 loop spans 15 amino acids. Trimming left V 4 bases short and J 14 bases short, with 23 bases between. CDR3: CASSTPGPPTRGLFF. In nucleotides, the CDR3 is TGTGCCAGTAGTACACCGGGTCCCCCTACTCGAGGTCTGTTTTTT.

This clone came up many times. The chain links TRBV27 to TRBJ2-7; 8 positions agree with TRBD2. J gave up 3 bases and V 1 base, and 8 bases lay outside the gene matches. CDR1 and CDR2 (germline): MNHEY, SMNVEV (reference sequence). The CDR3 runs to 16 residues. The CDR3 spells CASSLFLGGRSYEQYF. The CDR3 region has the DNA TGTGCCAGCAGTTTATTCCTTGGCGGGAGGAGCTACGAGCAGTACTTC.

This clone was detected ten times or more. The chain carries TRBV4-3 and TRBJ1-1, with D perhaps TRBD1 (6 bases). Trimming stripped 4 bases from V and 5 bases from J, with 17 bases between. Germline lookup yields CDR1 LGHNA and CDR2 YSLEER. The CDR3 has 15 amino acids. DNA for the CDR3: TGCGCCAGCAGCCTCGGGGGCCAGGGTGGGACTGAAGCTTTCTTT. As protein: CASSLGGQGGTEAFF.

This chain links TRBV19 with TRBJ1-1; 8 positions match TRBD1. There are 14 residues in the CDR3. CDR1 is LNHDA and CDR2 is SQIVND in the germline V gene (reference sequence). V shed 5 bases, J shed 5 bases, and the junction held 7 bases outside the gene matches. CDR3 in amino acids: CASSQRQGRTEAFF. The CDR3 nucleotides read TGTGCCAGTAGTCAGCGACAGGGGAGGACTGAAGCTTTCTTT.

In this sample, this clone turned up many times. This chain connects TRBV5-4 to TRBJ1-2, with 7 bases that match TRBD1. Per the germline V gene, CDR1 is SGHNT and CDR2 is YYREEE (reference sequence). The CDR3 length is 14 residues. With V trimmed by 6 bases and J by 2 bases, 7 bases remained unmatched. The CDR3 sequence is CASTWGQKNYGYTF. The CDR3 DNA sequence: TGTGCCAGCACCTGGGGACAGAAGAACTATGGCTACACCTTC.